This TCR beta chain emerged from a study of blood T cell repertoires in COVID-19. The V end lost 6 bases, the J end lost 2 bases, and 13 bases lay between the germline ends. Germline V lookup: CDR1 SGHVS, CDR2 FQNEAQ. This CDR3 is built from 14 residues. Original handling: Amplification from reference gene primers served as the basis for estimated nucleated cell counts. Clones were read by immunoSEQ multiplex PCR, and TCRdb kept only the in-frame ones, dropping some. V, J and clone size were drawn from that table, and D and trimming were deduced from the DNA. Of fewer than 250,000 clones in the sample, 83% were seen once.

Sequencing was performed on peripheral blood. This clonotype was sampled from a man in his fifties or sixties with active or convalescent COVID-19. V and J are TRBV7-8 and TRBJ1-1; possible D gene TRBD1, 5 bases. In DNA, the CDR3 is TGTGCCAGCAGTGAAACAGGCTCAAACACTGAAGCTTTCTTT. This translates into CASSETGSNTEAFF.